The rows below give T cell receptor beta chains drawn from one sample of a study of OX40 agonist ivuxolimab in advanced cancers. Measured with immunoSEQ multiplex PCR; TCRdb has only the in-frame clones, and not every one. The data contain 100,000 to 110,000 clones, around 89% of them singletons. Sequencing was performed on CD4+ or CD8+ T cells sorted from blood, taken in a trial of the OX40 agonist ivuxolimab. These receptors were taken from an adult with an advanced solid tumor such as melanoma, head and neck, liver or kidney cancer. Each CDR3 is given with its conserved first and last residue. A D gene is named only where the DNA matches it firmly. Clone size is given for some rows only: seen once, a few or many times, or a class if the clone is expanded.

clone_size | j_call | d_call | v_call | cdr3_nt | cdr3_aa
- | TRBJ2-1 | - | TRBV28 | TGTGCCAGCAGTTTTGACTTCTCCTACAATGAGCAGTTCTTC | CASSFDFSYNEQFF
- | TRBJ1-1 | TRBD1 | TRBV5-5 | TGTGCCAGCAGCGGCAGGGGGCGCGGCACTGAAGCTTTCTTT | CASSGRGRGTEAFF
- | TRBJ2-3 | TRBD1 | TRBV27 | TGTGCCAGCAGTCGACAGGGGGCGAGCACAGATACGCAGTATTTT | CASSRQGASTDTQYF
- | TRBJ2-3 | - | TRBV5-1 | TGCGCCAGCAGCTTGGACGGGAGCTGGGCGGATACGCAGTATTTT | CASSLDGSWADTQYF
- | TRBJ1-2 | TRBD1 | TRBV7-9 | TGTGCCAGCAGCTCAACAGGGGCAGCTTATGGCTACACCTTC | CASSSTGAAYGYTF
- | TRBJ2-1 | - | TRBV28 | TGTGCCAGCAGTTACCCCCTTTACAGGACTCTCACAAACAATGAGCAGTTCTTC | CASSYPLYRTLTNNEQFF
- | TRBJ1-1 | - | TRBV6-5 | TGTGCCAGCAGTTACCTTGCGATGAACACTGAAGCTTTCTTT | CASSYLAMNTEAFF
few | TRBJ2-1 | - | TRBV30 | TGTGCCTGGAGTGTGGGGGGGCGCTTTGAGCAGTTCTTC | CAWSVGGRFEQFF
- | TRBJ1-1 | - | TRBV6-1 | TGTGCCGTCACAGGGTACACTGAAGCTTTCTTT | CAVTGYTEAFF
- | TRBJ2-2 | TRBD1 | TRBV5-6 | TGTGCCAGCAGCTTGGTTGGCAGGGGGTATGCAGACACCGGGGAGCTGTTTTTT | CASSLVGRGYADTGELFF
- | TRBJ2-1 | - | TRBV7-8 | TGTGCCAGCAGCTTAGTAGCGACCAGCTCCTACAATGAGCAGTTCTTC | CASSLVATSSYNEQFF